This T cell receptor (beta chain) was identified in a study of T cell responses to AZD1222 COVID-19 vaccine (dated by TCRdb to about 2021). Looking at the study overall: A total of about 240 trial participants underwent TCR sequencing, of whom 207 received two doses of AZD1222 and 26 received two doses of the MenACWY control vaccine. Trial participants were enrolled by age into subgroups of 18-55, 56-69 and 70-plus years, and roughly 160, 29 and 62 TCR-sequenced participants, respectively, were included in these subgroups. The study at large found these results: In the small 56-69-year group, the increase in depth fell short of significance, most likely because of low power. Vaccine-associated CD4 TCRs spanned the whole spike protein, with dominant responses in regions 160-218 and 743-854. A significant rise in spike-specific TCR breadth and depth was observed after two AZD1222 doses relative to day 0 and relative to MenACWY recipients. Participants were mostly white British, with more females than males. The authors suggested clonal diversity may have been underestimated. Because no day 14 peak-response samples were available, repertoires were characterized only after the peak T cell response. Epitopes outside the regions mutated in the B.1.351 and B.1.1.7 variants were reportedly recognized by nearly half of the unique spike-specific TCRs. Conclusions about previously exposed vaccinees were limited because only a handful of AZD1222 recipients were SARS-CoV-2 seropositive at baseline.

The CDR3 regions of human TCRbeta chains were analyzed by immunosequencing. In the source study's methods: TCRs in the repertoires were compared against a reference library of SARS-CoV-2-specific TCRs that had been generated with the MIRA antigen-specificity platform. Breadth meant the fraction of unique TCRs that were SARS-CoV-2-associated, whereas depth meant the fraction of total T cells that were SARS-CoV-2-associated. Using the MIRA data, each spike-specific TCR was assigned both to the spike region to which the TCR was reactive and to a CD4 or CD8 class. Log10-transformed breadth and depth values were compared by one-way ANOVA with Sidak's multiple comparisons tests. What TCRdb holds here is the immuneACCESS table cut down to in-frame rearrangements. Part of the clones is not present; checked against another copy, under half of the missing clones reflect an unresolved V gene, and the others are unexplained. V, J and clone size were drawn from that table, and D and trimming were deduced from the DNA. The sample table shows 95,000 to 150,000 clones, and 75% to 90% are seen once. The top ten clones comprise less than 5.5% of the sample.

Concerning this clone itself: Its antigen target is currently unknown. The input lacks base qualities; no much larger clone sits a single base away.

V and J are truncated by 3 bases and 3 bases respectively, leaving an intervening sequence of 10 bases. The germline V gene yields SGHRS for CDR1 and YFSETQ for CDR2. From the cysteine up to the phenylalanine, the CDR3 has a length of 14 residues. The sequence is cut down to CDR3 DNA, 42 bases in frame from base 1. Read against the paper, the sample's time point label means: about 28 days (+/-7) after the second vaccine dose. AZD1222 recipients whose second dose came at about 4 weeks and those whose second dose came at about 12 weeks were combined into one group, since spike-specific TCR depth and breadth did not differ between the two schedules. Samples from vaccinated people were obtained from the UK trials COV001 and COV002, which included a single-blind randomized controlled phase 2/3 trial of AZD1222 (ChAdOx1 nCoV-19) in healthy adults. For TCRbeta chain sequencing, PBMC samples from trial participants were taken at day 0 and at day 28 after the second dose.

The clonotype originates from an adult who received the AZD1222 COVID-19 vaccine. The chain was built from TRBV5-1 and TRBJ1-5; the best D guess is TRBD1, with 6 bases matching. The sequencing used peripheral blood, collected 28 days after the second AZD1222 dose. The CDR3 loop reads CASSWGAPNQPQHF. Here is the DNA: TGCGCCAGCAGCTGGGGGGCCCCCAATCAGCCCCAGCATTTT.